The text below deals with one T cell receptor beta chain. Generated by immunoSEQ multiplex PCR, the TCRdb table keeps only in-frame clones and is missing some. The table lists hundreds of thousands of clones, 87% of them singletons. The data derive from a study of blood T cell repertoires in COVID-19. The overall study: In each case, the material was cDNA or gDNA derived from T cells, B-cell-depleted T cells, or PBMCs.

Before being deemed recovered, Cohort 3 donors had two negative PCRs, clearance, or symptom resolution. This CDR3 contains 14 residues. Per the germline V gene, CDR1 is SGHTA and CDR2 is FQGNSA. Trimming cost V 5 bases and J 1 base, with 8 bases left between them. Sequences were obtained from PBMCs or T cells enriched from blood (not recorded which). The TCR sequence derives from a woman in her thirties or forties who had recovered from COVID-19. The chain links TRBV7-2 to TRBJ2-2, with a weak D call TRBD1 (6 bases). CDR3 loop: CASSQDRNTGELFF. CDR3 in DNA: TGTGCCAGCAGCCAGGACAGGAACACCGGGGAGCTGTTTTTT.